The entry below gives a single TCR beta chain sequence along with its context. Antigen specificity is unknown. The V gene's germline CDR1 is MNHNS and CDR2 SASEGT. The CDR3 extends over 13 amino acids. The V and J ends lost 4 bases and 2 bases respectively, with 8 bases between them. A multiplex PCR was run with 60 Vbeta primers and 13 Jbeta primers. TCRdb keeps only in-frame clones here, not all; method: immunoSEQ multiplex PCR. Among some 130,000 clones, around four fifths were seen once, and the ten largest hold approximately 4.8%. This sample is part of a study of cytomegalovirus exposure and HLA in healthy donors. Findings and caveats of the study: Presence/absence analyses assumed roughly uniform sequencing depth across donors.

The receptor comes from a man younger than 40 in good health. V is TRBV6-1 and J is TRBJ1-2; maybe TRBD1 (5 bases). The sample was PBMCs. Written as DNA, the CDR3 is TGTGCCAGCAGTGGGCAGGGCAACTATGGCTACACCTTC. As protein: CASSGQGNYGYTF.